The T cell receptor beta chain under discussion was sequenced for a study of patients and donors after allogeneic stem cell transplantation. The table lists this clonotype with a few counts. The J segment lost 6 bases and the V segment lost 6 bases, leaving 6 bases of the junction unmatched. The CDR3 length is 12 residues. In germline, CDR1 is DFQATT, CDR2 SNEGSKA (reference sequence). TCRdb independently ran MiXCR on the RT-PCR reads; one entry per CDR3 protein. The sample consists of about 150,000 distinct CDR3 sequences, roughly two fifths of them appearing once. This sequence joins TRBV20-1 and TRBJ1-1, with TRBD1 matching over 8 bases. The receptor was derived from a human donor who was either an allogeneic HSCT recipient or a stem cell or donor lymphocyte infusion donor (not recorded which). It is not recorded whose cells these are; they may come from a transplant donor. Sequencing was carried out using blood, either unsorted or a sorted T cell fraction (not recorded which). The CDR3, as DNA: TGCAGTGCAGATGACAGGGGCCCTGAAGCTTTCTTT. It translates to CSADDRGPEAFF.